This T cell receptor beta chain originates from a study of blood T cells in healthy people across ages. Combining a sample-barcoded 5' primer with a J-beta primer mix, a second PCR ran for roughly 7 to 11 cycles. TCRdb processed the 5' RACE reads anew with MiXCR; each CDR3 protein has one entry. The table shows over a million distinct CDR3 sequences, with over 35% occurring only once. The V end lost 5 bases, the J end lost 3 bases, and 16 bases lay between the germline ends. CDR3 length: 15 residues. Germline V gives CDR1 SEHNR, CDR2 FQNEAQ (reference sequence). This receptor was obtained from an older woman in good health. The J gene is TRBJ2-5, the V gene TRBV7-9; possible D gene TRBD1, 6 bases. The sequencing input was blood. The CDR3 here is CASSRNRVWEETQYF. CDR3 sequence (DNA): TGTGCCAGCAGCAGAAACAGGGTTTGGGAAGAGACCCAGTACTTC. The variable domain in full, completed from reference TRBV7-9 and TRBJ2-5, reads DTGVSQNPRHKITKRGQNVTFRCDPISEHNRLYWYRQTLGQGPEFLTYFQNEAQLEKSRLLSDRFSAERPKGSFSTLEIQRTEQGDSAMYLCASSRNRVWEETQYFGPGTRLLVL.